The next 29 T cell receptor beta chains were all read from a single sample in a study of blood T cell repertoires in COVID-19. Profiled with immunoSEQ multiplex PCR; TCRdb holds only in-frame clones, not every one. Among about 98,000 clones listed, about 85% were seen once. Sequencing was performed on peripheral blood. The receptors derive from a woman older than 75 with acute or convalescent COVID-19.

The CDR3 coding sequence is TGTGCCAGCAGCCGCCGGGATCAAGAAGCTTTCTTT. It translates to CASSRRDQEAFF. The rearrangement uses TRBV5-4 and TRBJ1-1; D uncertain. The V end was cut by 4 bases, the J end by 8 bases, with 12 bases between. CDR1 and CDR2 (germline): SGHNT, YYREEE (reference sequence). The CDR3 runs 12 residues.

This clone was seen just once. The J gene is TRBJ1-2, the V gene TRBV6-1, with D possibly TRBD1 on 5 matching bases. Germline-derived CDR1 and CDR2 are MNHNS and SASEGT. V was cut by 1 base and J by 7 bases, with 13 bases left in between. This CDR3 is 14 amino acids long. The CDR3 region is CASSEGVGVGGYTF. The CDR3 DNA reads as TGTGCCAGCAGTGAAGGAGTAGGGGTTGGTGGCTACACCTTC.

The rearrangement links TRBV6-4 to TRBJ1-5; a possible D gene is TRBD1 (5 bases). The CDR3 contains 13 residues. V was clipped by 4 bases and J by 5 bases, with 9 bases between them. Germline CDR1 and CDR2: MRHNA and SNTAGT. CDR3 region: CASSVDTDQPQHF. CDR3 nucleotide sequence: TGTGCCAGCAGTGTGGACACCGATCAGCCCCAGCATTTT.

The J gene is TRBJ2-5, the V gene TRBV2; TRBD1 matches at 7 bases. Germline V gene data show CDR1 as SNHLY and CDR2 as FYNNEI. The CDR3 runs to 13 residues. V shed 8 bases, J shed 5 bases, and the junction held 8 bases outside the gene matches. The chain's CDR3 is CASLGQPQETQYF. In DNA form, the CDR3 reads TGTGCCAGCCTGGGACAGCCACAGGAGACCCAGTACTTC.

About this clone: The sample carries other DNA sequences with the same CDR3. The chain couples TRBV5-1 to TRBJ1-1, with TRBD1 identical over 9 bases. Per germline, CDR1 SGHRS and CDR2 YFSETQ. There are 15 residues in the CDR3. The V gene end was trimmed by 4 bases and the J gene end by 2 bases; junction bases not matched to a gene: 6. DNA of the CDR3: TGCGCCAGCAGCCCATGGGGACAGGGCAACACTGAAGCTTTCTTT. Translating gives CASSPWGQGNTEAFF.

The chain joins TRBV5-1 to TRBJ1-1; D is unresolved. Germline V gene lookup returns CDR1 SGHRS and CDR2 YFSETQ. The CDR3 loop spans 14 amino acids. Trimming stripped 2 bases from V and 1 base from J, with 9 bases between. CDR3 sequence reads: CASSLANQNTEAFF. The CDR3 region has the DNA TGCGCCAGCAGCTTAGCAAACCAGAACACTGAAGCTTTCTTT.

The CDR3 here is CASSLPPLGNTIYF. The CDR3 DNA reads as TGTGCCAGCAGTTTACCCCCTCTTGGAAACACCATATATTTT. This chain connects TRBV28 to TRBJ1-3; D not certain. The CDR3 is 14 amino acids. Trimming stripped 2 bases from V and 3 bases from J, with 8 bases between. Germline CDR1 is MDHEN and CDR2 is SYDVKM. Filled out from reference TRBV28 and TRBJ1-3, the complete variable domain reads DVKVTQSSRYLVKRTGEKVFLECVQDMDHENMFWYRQDPGLGLRLIYFSYDVKMKEKGDIPEGYSVSREKKERFSLILESASTNQTSMYLCASSLPPLGNTIYFGEGSWLTVV.

The chain combines TRBV27 with TRBJ1-2, with 7 bases fitting TRBD1. Germline assignment: CDR1 MNHEY and CDR2 SMNVEV (reference sequence). The CDR3 extends over 16 amino acids. V lost 5 bases, J lost 4 bases, and 13 bases stayed unmatched. CDR3 sequence: CASSPRDSKGIYGYTF. In nucleotides, the CDR3 is TGTGCCAGCAGTCCCCGGGACAGTAAGGGGATCTATGGCTACACCTTC.

This sequence joins TRBV7-9 and TRBJ1-3; a possible D gene is TRBD1 (6 bases). The germline V and J ends were trimmed by 5 bases and 1 base, with 15 bases remaining between them. CDR1 and CDR2 from the germline V gene are SEHNR and FQNEAQ (reference sequence). The CDR3 has 16 residues. CDR3 amino acids: CASSPRMGASGNTIYF. CDR3 nucleotides: TGTGCCAGCAGCCCAAGGATGGGGGCATCTGGAAACACCATATATTTT. Filled out from reference TRBV7-9 and TRBJ1-3, the complete variable domain reads DTGVSQNPRHKITKRGQNVTFRCDPISEHNRLYWYRQTLGQGPEFLTYFQNEAQLEKSRLLSDRFSAERPKGSFSTLEIQRTEQGDSAMYLCASSPRMGASGNTIYFGEGSWLTVV.

The CDR3 protein is CASSERQPLGETQYF. CDR3 DNA sequence: TGTGCCAGCAGTGAAAGACAGCCTCTTGGGGAGACCCAGTACTTC. This chain joins TRBV6-1 and TRBJ2-5; a possible D gene is TRBD1 (5 bases). V was pared by 2 bases and J by 5 bases, with 15 bases between. Germline loops: CDR1 MNHNS, CDR2 SASEGT. The CDR3 sequence is 15 residues long.

This chain uses TRBV5-1 with TRBJ2-5, with D perhaps TRBD2 (5 bases). Trimming stripped 3 bases from V and 4 bases from J, with 16 bases between. Germline CDR1 SGHRS, CDR2 YFSETQ. The CDR3 is 15 residues long. The CDR3 DNA sequence: TGCGCCAGCAGCTCCTCGGGGTCCCCCCCAGAGACCCAGTACTTC. Protein sequence: CASSSSGSPPETQYF.

This chain connects TRBV29-1 to TRBJ1-2; a possible D gene is TRBD1 (6 bases). Trimming took off 7 bases at V and 5 bases at J, with 23 bases between the two ends. This CDR3 has 15 residues. Germline V lookup: CDR1 SQVTM, CDR2 ANQGSEA. The CDR3 DNA is TGCAGCGCCGACCTCGGAGGGGGGGGCGGGTATGGCTACACCTTC. Protein product: CSADLGGGGGYGYTF.

The J gene is TRBJ2-4, the V gene TRBV4-1; TRBD2 is a possible D gene (6 bases). The V and J ends lost 0 bases and 7 bases respectively, with 19 bases between them. The CDR3 covers 17 residues. Germline values: CDR1 MGHRA, CDR2 YSYEKL. This CDR3 is CASSQDITRNRGNIQYF. The CDR3 nucleotides are TGCGCCAGCAGCCAAGATATCACAAGAAATCGGGGGAACATTCAGTACTTC.

J is TRBJ1-5 and V is TRBV5-1; 8 bases line up with TRBD1. This CDR3 is 14 amino acids long. The junction had 4 bases not matched to a gene; V was cut back by 4 bases and J by 4 bases. From germline, CDR1 is SGHRS and CDR2 YFSETQ. CDR3 sequence (DNA): TGCGCCAGCAGCCCTGGACAGGGTAATCAGCCCCAGCATTTT. Encoded protein: CASSPGQGNQPQHF.

The chain employs TRBV12-3 or TRBV12-4 and TRBJ1-2, with 9 bases aligning to TRBD1. The length of the CDR3 is 13 residues. The V segment lost 5 bases and the J segment 4 bases; nucleotides outside the gene matches: 2. The CDR3 reads CASSKTGGYGYTF. The CDR3 DNA follows: TGTGCCAGCAGTAAGACAGGGGGCTATGGCTACACCTTC.

This clone was observed a handful of times. CDR3 DNA: TGTGCCAGCAGTATGGACAGGGGGGCCTATGGCTACACCTTC. Protein sequence: CASSMDRGAYGYTF. The V call is TRBV2, the J call TRBJ1-2, with TRBD1 matching 10 bases. Germline V gene lookup returns CDR1 SNHLY and CDR2 FYNNEI. This CDR3 spans 14 amino acids. The V gene end was trimmed by 5 bases and the J gene end by 4 bases; junction bases not matched to a gene: 4.

The chain employs TRBV9 and TRBJ1-2; D is ambiguous. V was cut by 0 bases and J by 4 bases, with 10 bases left in between. Germline V gives CDR1 SGDLS, CDR2 YYNGEE. The CDR3 is 14 residues long. CDR3 protein: CASSVAGGGYGYTF. CDR3 nucleotide sequence: TGTGCCAGCAGCGTAGCTGGCGGCGGCTATGGCTACACCTTC.

This rearrangement joins TRBV5-1 to TRBJ1-2; TRBD1 matches at 10 bases. The germline V gene has CDR1 SGHRS and CDR2 YFSETQ. The CDR3 loop spans 14 amino acids. J was trimmed by 2 bases and V by 4 bases; bases with no gene match: 2. The CDR3 DNA is TGCGCCAGCAGCCCGGACAGGGGGAACTATGGCTACACCTTC. Protein sequence: CASSPDRGNYGYTF.

With regard to this clone: This sample also contains other DNA sequences that code for the same CDR3. The gene calls are TRBV12-3 or TRBV12-4 and TRBJ2-7; D perhaps matches TRBD2 (6 bases). V was clipped by 6 bases and J by 7 bases, with 13 bases between them. CDR3 length equals 12 residues. The CDR3, as DNA: TGTGCCAGCAGCTCCTTCGGAGGGGAGCAGTACGTC. It yields the protein CASSSFGGEQYV.

This clone was found a few times. The chain couples TRBV7-2 to TRBJ2-6; 9 bases match TRBD1. V shed 2 bases, J shed 3 bases, and the junction held 5 bases outside the gene matches. Germline V gene lookup returns CDR1 SGHTA and CDR2 FQGNSA. CDR3 length: 17 amino acids. The DNA for the CDR3 is TGTGCCAGCAGCTTAAACGGACAGGGGTATGGGGCCAACGTCCTGACTTTC. This sequence encodes CASSLNGQGYGANVLTF.

CDR3 region: CASSGPGLSNEKLFF. CDR3 bases: TGTGCCAGCAGTGGGCCGGGACTGAGTAATGAAAAACTGTTTTTT. V is TRBV25-1 and J is TRBJ1-4; D may be TRBD1 (5 bases). The CDR3 loop spans 15 amino acids. Germline lookup yields CDR1 MGHDK and CDR2 SYGVNS. V was trimmed by 4 bases and J by 4 bases, leaving 13 bases between them.

In DNA, the CDR3 is TGTGCCAGCAGGATGGGACTAGTCACCGGGGAGCTGTTTTTT. Its translation is CASRMGLVTGELFF. The chain has TRBV6-5 and TRBJ2-2, with 8 bases identical to TRBD2. This CDR3 has 14 residues. V lost 6 bases to trimming and J lost 4 bases; unmatched junction nucleotides: 4. Germline-derived CDR1 and CDR2 are MNHEY and SVGAGI.

This sequence joins TRBV30 and TRBJ1-2; the match to TRBD1 covers 9 bases. From germline, CDR1 is GTSNPN and CDR2 SVGIG (reference sequence). The CDR3 length is 15 residues. V lost 2 bases to trimming and J lost 8 bases; unmatched junction nucleotides: 12. In DNA form, the CDR3 reads TGTGCCTGGAGTAGAAGGACAGGGGCGATGTGGGGCTACACCTTC. It yields the protein CAWSRRTGAMWGYTF.

V usage is TRBV18 and J usage is TRBJ2-6; TRBD2 matches 7 bases. There are 15 residues in the CDR3. CDR1 is KGHSH and CDR2 is LQKENI in the germline V gene. V was clipped by 2 bases and J by 2 bases; unmatched bases: 0. The CDR3 region has the DNA TGTGCCAGCTCACCAGCGGGGGCTGGGGCCAACGTCCTGACTTTC. Protein product: CASSPAGAGANVLTF.

This clone was seen once. The chain employs TRBV2 and TRBJ2-7, with TRBD2 as a possible D gene (7 bases). The CDR3 totals 14 residues. V gave up 6 bases and J gave up 0 bases, with 12 bases separating them. CDR1 is SNHLY and CDR2 is FYNNEI in the germline V gene. This CDR3 is CASRLRGHSYEQYF. CDR3 coding DNA: TGTGCCAGCAGGCTGCGGGGGCACTCCTACGAGCAGTACTTC.

The V gene is TRBV6-2 or TRBV6-3, the J gene TRBJ1-5; TRBD1 aligns across 7 bases. J lost 2 bases, V lost 4 bases, and 2 bases had no gene match. CDR1 and CDR2 from the germline V gene are MNHEY and SVGEGT. This CDR3 is built from 14 residues. The CDR3 is CASSSQGGNQPQHF. The CDR3 region has the DNA TGTGCCAGCAGTTCCCAGGGGGGCAATCAGCCCCAGCATTTT.

The V and J genes are TRBV2 and TRBJ2-7; 10 bases fit TRBD2. V lost 4 bases to trimming and J lost 6 bases; unmatched junction nucleotides: 3. This CDR3 is built from 13 residues. CDR1 is SNHLY, CDR2 FYNNEI, per germline. Here the CDR3 DNA reads TGTGCCAGCAGTGTAGCGGGGGGAGGCGAGCAGTACGTC. Amino acid sequence: CASSVAGGGEQYV.

The rearrangement links TRBV5-8 to TRBJ1-5; TRBD1 is a possible D gene (5 bases). The germline CDR1 and CDR2 sequences are SGHTS and YDEGEE. The CDR3 length is 15 residues. The V and J ends lost 2 bases and 2 bases respectively, with 11 bases between them. CDR3 loop: CASSFKGIGNQPQHF. The CDR3 nucleotides read TGTGCCAGCAGCTTTAAGGGGATCGGCAATCAGCCCCAGCATTTT. The entire variable domain, with the rest obtained from reference TRBV5-8 and TRBJ1-5, is as follows: EAGVTQSPTHLIKTRGQQATLRCSPISGHTSVYWYQQALGLGLQFLLWYDEGEERNRGNFPPRFSGRQFPNYSSELNVNALELEDSALYLCASSFKGIGNQPQHFGDGTRLSIL.

CDR3 DNA sequence: TGTGCCAGTAGCGGACAGGGGGCGAAAACCATATATTTT. This sequence encodes CASSGQGAKTIYF. V gene TRBV19 combines with J gene TRBJ1-3; 11 positions match TRBD1. Germline CDR1 reads LNHDA; CDR2 reads SQIVND (reference sequence). This CDR3 comprises 13 residues. V dropped 6 bases and J dropped 10; count of bases not matched to a gene: 5. Full variable domain (rest looked up from reference TRBV19 and TRBJ1-3): DGGITQSPKYLFRKEGQNVTLSCEQNLNHDAMYWYRQDPGQGLRLIYYSQIVNDFQKGDIAEGYSVSREKKESFPLTVTSAQKNPTAFYLCASSGQGAKTIYFGEGSWLTVV.